The T cell receptor beta chain under discussion was sequenced for a study of spatial heterogeneity in lung cancer (dated by TCRdb to about 2019). For the wider study: Beta-chain transcripts were consistently detected in greater numbers than alpha-chain transcripts, which likely reflected higher beta-chain transcript abundance. In non-small cell lung cancer, the study made a quantitative comparison of TCR alpha and beta repertoires among multiple tumor regions, matched nontumor lung and blood. Both alpha and beta chains were TCR-sequenced in samples taken at surgery, namely 220 tumor regions, around 64 matched nontumor lung samples and about 54 PBMC samples. Nonsynonymous mutation counts, determined by whole-exome sequencing of tumor tissue, were related to TCR repertoire features. In the raw uncorrected reads, each unique combination of TCR and UMI appeared more than ten times on average.

V is pared back by 4 bases and J by 2 bases, with 10 bases lying between the germline termini. CDR1 and CDR2 are drawn from the germline V gene (reference sequence): LNHDA, SQIVND. Its CDR3 holds 14 amino acids, cysteine through phenylalanine. The read is trimmed to its CDR3 DNA, 42 bases read in frame from base 1. Findings and caveats that apply to the study as a whole: Ubiquitous expanded tumor TCRs were detected in blood more often at tumor resection than at routine follow-up. Confirming at a functional level the hypothesis that regional TCRs recognize regional mutations was considered to require additional single-cell paired TCR alpha and beta sequencing.

Only a few counts were recorded for this clonotype. What this receptor recognizes is not known. Base qualities are not provided; no much larger clone lies one nucleotide away. The method was 5' RACE. The sample was run on a NextSeq 500. The TCR library protocol attached a unique molecular identifier to each TCR cDNA molecule to allow correction of PCR and sequencing errors. From the authors' description of their analysis: TCR identification, UMI-based error correction and CDR3 extraction were all carried out with Decombinator tools. TCRs above a frequency of 2 per 1,000, corresponding to the top 1% of the tumor frequency distribution, were defined as expanded. Renyi diversity was calculated using the R vegan package after each repertoire was subsampled 100 times to 5,000 TCRs. To build CDR3 similarity networks, amino acid triplet string-kernel similarity was used, and CDR3s were connected when their pairwise similarity was above 0.82. The public sequencing data were trimmed at Q25 with fastp and processed into clonotypes with MiXCR by TCRdb, which kept only in-frame beta chains. Rows with a matching CDR3 protein are joined into one entry that keeps the most common DNA and genes. The V and J calls reflect TCRdb's pipeline rather than the authors' work. The sample yields roughly 4,000 distinct CDR3 sequences; approximately 16% were counted once. Under 80% of the sample is in the top ten clones.

This specimen's time point label, interpreted: sample taken at primary tumor resection. Whole RNA extracted from tumor and nontumor lung tissue, or from cryopreserved PBMC samples, was used for TCR sequencing without cell sorting. The donors were about 71 patients from the lung TRACERx cohort who had early-stage, untreated non-small cell lung cancer. A patient was chosen for TCR sequencing only when enough RNA was available from at least two tumor regions. This TCR came from a male donor with early-stage non-small cell lung cancer. The specimen comprised PBMCs, sampled at surgery. The sequence links TRBV19 to TRBJ2-3; a weak D assignment points to TRBD2 (5 bases agree). The CDR3 reads CASSTKGDTDTQYF. The sequenced DNA is TGTGCCAGTAGTACAAAGGGAGACACAGATACGCAGTATTTT.